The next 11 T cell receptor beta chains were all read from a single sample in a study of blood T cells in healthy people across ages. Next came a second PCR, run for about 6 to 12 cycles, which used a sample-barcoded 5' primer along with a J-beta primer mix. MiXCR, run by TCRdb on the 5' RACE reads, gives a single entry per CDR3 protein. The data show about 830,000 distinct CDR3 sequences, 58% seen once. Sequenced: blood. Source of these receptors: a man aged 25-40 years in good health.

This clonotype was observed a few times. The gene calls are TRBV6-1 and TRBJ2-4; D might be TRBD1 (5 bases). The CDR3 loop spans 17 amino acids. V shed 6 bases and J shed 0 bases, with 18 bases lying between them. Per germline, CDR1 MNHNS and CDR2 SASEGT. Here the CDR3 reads CASSPKHKTVAKNIQYF. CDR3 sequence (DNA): TGTGCCAGCAGCCCGAAACACAAGACAGTAGCCAAAAACATTCAGTACTTC.

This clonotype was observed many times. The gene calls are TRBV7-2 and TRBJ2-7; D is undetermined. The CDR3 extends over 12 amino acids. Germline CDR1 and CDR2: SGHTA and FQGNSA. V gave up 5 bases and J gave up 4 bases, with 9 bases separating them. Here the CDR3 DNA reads TGTGCCAGCAGCCCATCCGTTTACGAGCAGTACTTC. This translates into CASSPSVYEQYF.

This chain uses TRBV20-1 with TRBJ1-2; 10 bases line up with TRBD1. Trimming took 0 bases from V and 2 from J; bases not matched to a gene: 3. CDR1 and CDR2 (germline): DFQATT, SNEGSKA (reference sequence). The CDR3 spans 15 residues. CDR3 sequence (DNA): TGCAGTGCTAGAGATCAGACAGGGGGCAACTATGGCTACACCTTC. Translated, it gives CSARDQTGGNYGYTF.

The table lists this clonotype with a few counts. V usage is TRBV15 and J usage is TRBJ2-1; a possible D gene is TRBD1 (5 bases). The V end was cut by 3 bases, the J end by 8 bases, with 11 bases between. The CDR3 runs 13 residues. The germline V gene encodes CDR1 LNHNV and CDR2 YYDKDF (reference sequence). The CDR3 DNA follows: TGTGCCACCAGCAGTATTCAGGGTGATGAGCAGTTCTTC. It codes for CATSSIQGDEQFF. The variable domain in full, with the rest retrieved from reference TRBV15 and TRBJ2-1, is DAMVIQNPRYQVTQFGKPVTLSCSQTLNHNVMYWYQQKSSQAPKLLFHYYDKDFNNEADTPDNFQSRRPNTSFCFLDIRSPGLGDTAMYLCATSSIQGDEQFFGPGTRLTVL.

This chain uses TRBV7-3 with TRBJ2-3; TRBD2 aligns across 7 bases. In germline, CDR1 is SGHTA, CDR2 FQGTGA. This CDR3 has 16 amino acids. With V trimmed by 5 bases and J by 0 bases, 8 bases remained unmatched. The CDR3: CASSDGRLASTDTQYF. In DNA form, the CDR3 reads TGTGCCAGCAGCGATGGGCGACTAGCTAGCACAGATACGCAGTATTTT.

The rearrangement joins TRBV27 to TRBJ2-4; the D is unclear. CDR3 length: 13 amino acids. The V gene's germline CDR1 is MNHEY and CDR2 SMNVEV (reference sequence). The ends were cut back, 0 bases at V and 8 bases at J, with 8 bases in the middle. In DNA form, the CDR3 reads TGTGCCAGCAGTTTATCGACATGGGACATTCAGTACTTC. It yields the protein CASSLSTWDIQYF.

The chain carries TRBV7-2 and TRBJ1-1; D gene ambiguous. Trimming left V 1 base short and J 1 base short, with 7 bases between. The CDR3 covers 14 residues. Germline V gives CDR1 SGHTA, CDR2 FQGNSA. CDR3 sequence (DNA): TGTGCCAGCAGCTTAGACCAGGCGAACACTGAAGCTTTCTTT. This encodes CASSLDQANTEAFF.

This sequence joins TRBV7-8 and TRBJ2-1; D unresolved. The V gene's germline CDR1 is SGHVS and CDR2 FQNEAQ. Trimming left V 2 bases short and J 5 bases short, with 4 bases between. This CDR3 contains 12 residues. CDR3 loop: CASSLFHNEQFF. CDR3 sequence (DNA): TGTGCCAGCAGCTTATTCCACAATGAGCAGTTCTTC.

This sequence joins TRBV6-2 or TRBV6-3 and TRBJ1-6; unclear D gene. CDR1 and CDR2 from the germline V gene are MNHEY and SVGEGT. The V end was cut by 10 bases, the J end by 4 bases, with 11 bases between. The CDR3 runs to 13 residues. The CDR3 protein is CATAGDYNSPLHF. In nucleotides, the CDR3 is TGTGCCACCGCCGGGGATTATAATTCACCCCTCCACTTT.

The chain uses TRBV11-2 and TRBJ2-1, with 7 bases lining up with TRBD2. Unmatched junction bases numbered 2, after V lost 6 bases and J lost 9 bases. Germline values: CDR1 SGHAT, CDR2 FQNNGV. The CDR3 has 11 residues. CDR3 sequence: CASRWGGEQFF. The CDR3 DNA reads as TGTGCCAGCAGGTGGGGGGGTGAGCAGTTCTTC.

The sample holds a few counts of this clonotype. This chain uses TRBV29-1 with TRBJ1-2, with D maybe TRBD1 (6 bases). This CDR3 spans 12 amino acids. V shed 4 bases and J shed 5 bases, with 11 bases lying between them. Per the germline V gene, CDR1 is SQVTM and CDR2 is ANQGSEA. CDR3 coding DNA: TGCAGCGTTGCTACAGGGACATATGGCTACACCTTC. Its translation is CSVATGTYGYTF. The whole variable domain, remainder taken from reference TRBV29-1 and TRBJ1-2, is SAVISQKPSRDICQRGTSLTIQCQVDSQVTMMFWYRQQPGQSLTLIATANQGSEATYESGFVIDKFPISRPNLTFSTLTVSNMSPEDSSIYLCSVATGTYGYTFGSGTRLTVV.